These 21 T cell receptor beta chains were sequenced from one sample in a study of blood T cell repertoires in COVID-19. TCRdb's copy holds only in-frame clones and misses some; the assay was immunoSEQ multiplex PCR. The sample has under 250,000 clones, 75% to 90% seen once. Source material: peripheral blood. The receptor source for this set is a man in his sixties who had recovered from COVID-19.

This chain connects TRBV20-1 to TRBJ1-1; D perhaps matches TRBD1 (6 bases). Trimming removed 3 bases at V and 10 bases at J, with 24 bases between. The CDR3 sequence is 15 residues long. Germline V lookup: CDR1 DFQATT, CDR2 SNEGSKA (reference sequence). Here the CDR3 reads CSASAPGAASSGAFF. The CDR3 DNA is TGCAGTGCTAGTGCGCCAGGGGCAGCGAGTTCGGGAGCTTTCTTT.

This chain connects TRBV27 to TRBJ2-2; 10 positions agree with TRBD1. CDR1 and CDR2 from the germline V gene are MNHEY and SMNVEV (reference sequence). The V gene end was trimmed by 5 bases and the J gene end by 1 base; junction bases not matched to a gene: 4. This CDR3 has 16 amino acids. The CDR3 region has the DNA TGTGCCAGCAGTCGCGGACAGGGGGTGAACACCGGGGAGCTGTTTTTT. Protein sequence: CASSRGQGVNTGELFF.

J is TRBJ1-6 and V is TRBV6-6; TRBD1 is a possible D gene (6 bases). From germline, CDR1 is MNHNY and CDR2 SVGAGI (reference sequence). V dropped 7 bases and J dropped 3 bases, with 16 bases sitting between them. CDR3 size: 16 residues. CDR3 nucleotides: TGTGCCAGCACTAAATCAGGGGAACTCTATAATTCACCCCTCCACTTT. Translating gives CASTKSGELYNSPLHF.

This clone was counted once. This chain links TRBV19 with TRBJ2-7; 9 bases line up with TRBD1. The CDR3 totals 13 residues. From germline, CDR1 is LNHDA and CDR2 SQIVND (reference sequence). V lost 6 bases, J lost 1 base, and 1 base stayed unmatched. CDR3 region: CASRTGGSYEQYF. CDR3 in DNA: TGTGCCAGTAGGACAGGGGGATCCTACGAGCAGTACTTC.

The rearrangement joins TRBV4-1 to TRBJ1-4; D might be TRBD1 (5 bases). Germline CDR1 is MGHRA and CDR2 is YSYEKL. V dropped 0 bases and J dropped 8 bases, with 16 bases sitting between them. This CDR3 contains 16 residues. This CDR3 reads CASSQDRGGFVEKLFF. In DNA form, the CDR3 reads TGCGCCAGCAGCCAAGATCGGGGGGGGTTTGTCGAAAAACTGTTTTTT.

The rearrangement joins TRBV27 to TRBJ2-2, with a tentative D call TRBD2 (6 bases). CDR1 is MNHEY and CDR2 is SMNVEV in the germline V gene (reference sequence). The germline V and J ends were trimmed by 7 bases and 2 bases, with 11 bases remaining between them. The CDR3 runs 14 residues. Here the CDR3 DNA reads TGTGCCAGCAACCGGGGGTCAAACACCGGGGAGCTGTTTTTT. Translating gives CASNRGSNTGELFF.

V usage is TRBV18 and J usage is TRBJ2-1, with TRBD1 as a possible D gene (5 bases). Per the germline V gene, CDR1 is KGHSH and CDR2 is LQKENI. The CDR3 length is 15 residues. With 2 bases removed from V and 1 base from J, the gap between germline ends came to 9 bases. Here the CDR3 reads CASSPSGNSYNEQFF. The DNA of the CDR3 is TGTGCCAGCTCACCATCAGGGAATTCCTACAATGAGCAGTTCTTC. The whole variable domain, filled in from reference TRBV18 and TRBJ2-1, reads NAGVMQNPRHLVRRRGQEARLRCSPMKGHSHVYWYRQLPEEGLKFMVYLQKENIIDESGMPKERFSAEFPKEGPSILRIQQVVRGDSAAYFCASSPSGNSYNEQFFGPGTRLTVL.

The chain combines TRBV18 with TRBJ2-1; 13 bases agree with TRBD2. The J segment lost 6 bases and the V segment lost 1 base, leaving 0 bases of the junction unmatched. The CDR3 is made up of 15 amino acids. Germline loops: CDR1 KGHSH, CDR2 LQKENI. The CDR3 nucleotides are TGTGCCAGCTCACCACGGACTAGCGGGGGCAATGAGCAGTTCTTC. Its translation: CASSPRTSGGNEQFF.

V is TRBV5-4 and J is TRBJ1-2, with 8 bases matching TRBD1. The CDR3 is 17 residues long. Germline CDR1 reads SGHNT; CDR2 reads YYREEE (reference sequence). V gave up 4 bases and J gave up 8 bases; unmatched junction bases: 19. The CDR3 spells CASSIRELGQGTGGYTF. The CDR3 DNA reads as TGTGCCAGCAGCATACGGGAACTCGGACAGGGAACGGGAGGCTACACCTTC.

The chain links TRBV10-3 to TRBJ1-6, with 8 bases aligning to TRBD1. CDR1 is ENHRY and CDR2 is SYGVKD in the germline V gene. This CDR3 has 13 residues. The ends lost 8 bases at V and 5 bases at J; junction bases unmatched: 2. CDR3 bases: TGTGCCATCCGGGACAGGAATAATTCACCCCTCCACTTT. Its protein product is CAIRDRNNSPLHF.

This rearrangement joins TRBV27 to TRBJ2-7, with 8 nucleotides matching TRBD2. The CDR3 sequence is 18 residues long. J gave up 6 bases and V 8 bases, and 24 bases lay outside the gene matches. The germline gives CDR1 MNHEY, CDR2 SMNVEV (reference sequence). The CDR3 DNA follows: TGTGCCAGCGGCTTCGCGGGGGGCAAGTTAGCGGGATACGGCGAGCAGTACTTC. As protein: CASGFAGGKLAGYGEQYF.

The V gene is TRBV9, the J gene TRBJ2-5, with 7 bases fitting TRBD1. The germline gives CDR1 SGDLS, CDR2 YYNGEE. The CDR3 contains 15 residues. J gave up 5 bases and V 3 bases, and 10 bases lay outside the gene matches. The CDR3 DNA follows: TGTGCCAGCAGCGCCCGGGGACAGCCCCCGGAGACCCAGTACTTC. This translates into CASSARGQPPETQYF.

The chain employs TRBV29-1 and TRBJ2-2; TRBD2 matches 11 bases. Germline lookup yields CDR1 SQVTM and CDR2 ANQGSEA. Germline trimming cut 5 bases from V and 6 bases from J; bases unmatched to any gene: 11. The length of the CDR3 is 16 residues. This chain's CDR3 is CSVTQILAGAAGELFF. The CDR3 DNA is TGCAGCGTTACCCAAATACTAGCGGGGGCGGCCGGGGAGCTGTTTTTT.

Written as DNA, the CDR3 is TGCGCCAGCATCAGCGGTACGGGGGGCAATGAGCAGTTCTTC. This codes for CASISGTGGNEQFF. The chain couples TRBV5-1 to TRBJ2-1, with 7 bases fitting TRBD2. The CDR3 is 14 residues long. Germline-derived CDR1 and CDR2 are SGHRS and YFSETQ. Unmatched junction bases numbered 9, after V lost 6 bases and J lost 6 bases.

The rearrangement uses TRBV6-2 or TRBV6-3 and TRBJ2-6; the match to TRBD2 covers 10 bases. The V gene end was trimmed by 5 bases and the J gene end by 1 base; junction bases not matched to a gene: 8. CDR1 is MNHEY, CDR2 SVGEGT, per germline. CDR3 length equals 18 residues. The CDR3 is CASSLQLAGVSGANVLTF. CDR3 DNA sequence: TGTGCCAGCAGTCTACAGCTAGCGGGAGTATCTGGGGCCAACGTCCTGACTTTC.

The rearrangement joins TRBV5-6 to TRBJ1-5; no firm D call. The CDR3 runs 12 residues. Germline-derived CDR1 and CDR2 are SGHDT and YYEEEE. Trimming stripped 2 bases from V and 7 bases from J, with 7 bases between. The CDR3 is CASSFRGQPQHF. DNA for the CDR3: TGTGCCAGCAGCTTTCGGGGACAGCCCCAGCATTTT.

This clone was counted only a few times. The CDR3 here is CAISESRQTEAFF. In DNA form, the CDR3 reads TGTGCCATCAGTGAGTCGAGACAGACTGAAGCTTTCTTT. The chain recombines TRBV10-3 with TRBJ1-1; D possibly corresponds to TRBD1 (5 bases). Germline CDR1 ENHRY, CDR2 SYGVKD. Trimming stripped 0 bases from V and 5 bases from J, with 7 bases between. The CDR3 sequence is 13 residues long.

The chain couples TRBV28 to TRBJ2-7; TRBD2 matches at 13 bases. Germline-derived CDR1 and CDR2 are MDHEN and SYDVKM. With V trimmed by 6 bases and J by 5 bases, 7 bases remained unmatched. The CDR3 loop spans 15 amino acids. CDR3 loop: CASRAGLAGANEQYF. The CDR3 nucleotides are TGTGCCAGCAGAGCCGGACTAGCGGGAGCCAACGAGCAGTACTTC.

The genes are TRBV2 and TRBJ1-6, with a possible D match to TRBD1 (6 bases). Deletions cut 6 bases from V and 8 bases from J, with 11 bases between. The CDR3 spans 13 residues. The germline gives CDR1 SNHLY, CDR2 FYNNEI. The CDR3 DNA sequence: TGTGCCAGCAGACCTCAGGGGTATTCACCCCTCCACTTT. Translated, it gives CASRPQGYSPLHF.

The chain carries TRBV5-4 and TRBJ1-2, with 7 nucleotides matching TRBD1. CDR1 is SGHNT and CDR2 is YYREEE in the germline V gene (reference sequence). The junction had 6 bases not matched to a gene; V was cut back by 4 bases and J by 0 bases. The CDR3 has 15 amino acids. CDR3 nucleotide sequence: TGTGCCAGCAGCGGAGGGACAGCTGCTAACTATGGCTACACCTTC. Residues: CASSGGTAANYGYTF.

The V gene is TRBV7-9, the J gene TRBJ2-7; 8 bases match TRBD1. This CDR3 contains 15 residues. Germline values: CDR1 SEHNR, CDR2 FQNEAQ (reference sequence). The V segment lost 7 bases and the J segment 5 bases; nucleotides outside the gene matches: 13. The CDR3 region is CASTEGGRGRNEQYF. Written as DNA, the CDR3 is TGTGCCAGCACCGAAGGGGGCAGGGGGCGAAACGAGCAGTACTTC.